A selection of T cell receptor beta chains follows, all from one sample in a study of cytomegalovirus exposure and HLA in healthy donors. This table comes from immunoSEQ multiplex PCR, and its TCRdb copy is limited to in-frame clones, with some not included. The sample includes approximately 170,000 clones, about three quarters seen only once; the top ten take less than 0.9%. The sample was PBMCs. Source of these receptors: a female donor in good health and CMV-seronegative. Both conserved end residues are part of each CDR3. The order of the fields is V gene, D gene, J gene, clone size, CDR3 DNA, CDR3 protein. D genes are given only for firm matches. Clone size is shown for a subset of rows, as once, few, many or a class of expanded clone.

v_gene: TRBV5-6
d_gene: .
j_gene: TRBJ1-1
abundance: .
CDR3nt: TGTGCCAGCAGCTTGGCGTCGAACACTGAAGCTTTCTTT
CDR3aa: CASSLASNTEAFF

v_gene: TRBV21-1
d_gene: .
j_gene: TRBJ2-3
abundance: .
CDR3nt: TGTGCCACCAGTAGGAGAGATACGCAGTATTTT
CDR3aa: CATSRRDTQYF

v_gene: TRBV7-2
d_gene: .
j_gene: TRBJ1-5
abundance: .
CDR3nt: TGTGCCAGCAGCTTAGGGCAGGGCGGGACCTACCTCAATCAGCCCCAGCATTTT
CDR3aa: CASSLGQGGTYLNQPQHF

v_gene: TRBV5-1
d_gene: TRBD2
j_gene: TRBJ2-1
abundance: once
CDR3nt: TGCGCCAGCAGCCACGGACTAGCGGGAACTGAGCAGTTCTTC
CDR3aa: CASSHGLAGTEQFF

v_gene: TRBV4-3
d_gene: TRBD1
j_gene: TRBJ1-5
abundance: .
CDR3nt: TGCGCCAGCAGCCAAGATTACGCGACAGGGAACCAGCCCCAGCATTTT
CDR3aa: CASSQDYATGNQPQHF

v_gene: TRBV7-9
d_gene: .
j_gene: TRBJ2-7
abundance: .
CDR3nt: TGTGCCAGCAGCTTAGAGAAAGTCGGAGCCCTAACGAACTACGAGCAGTACTTC
CDR3aa: CASSLEKVGALTNYEQYF

v_gene: TRBV5-1
d_gene: TRBD2
j_gene: TRBJ2-1
abundance: .
CDR3nt: TGCGCCAGCAGCTTGAGGACTAGCGGGGGGGGCAATGAGCAGTTCTTC
CDR3aa: CASSLRTSGGGNEQFF

v_gene: TRBV18
d_gene: TRBD2
j_gene: TRBJ2-1
abundance: .
CDR3nt: TGTGCCAGCTCACTAGGACCGGGACTAGCGGGGTACAATGAGCAGTTCTTC
CDR3aa: CASSLGPGLAGYNEQFF

v_gene: TRBV28
d_gene: .
j_gene: TRBJ1-2
abundance: .
CDR3nt: TGTGCCAGCAGTTCCCCCCACACAGGGTTCGGCTACACCTTC
CDR3aa: CASSSPHTGFGYTF

v_gene: TRBV27
d_gene: TRBD2
j_gene: TRBJ2-3
abundance: .
CDR3nt: TGTGCCAGCAGTTTTAGTCGTCCGGGACTAGCGGGAGGTAGCACAGATACGCAGTATTTT
CDR3aa: CASSFSRPGLAGGSTDTQYF

v_gene: TRBV28
d_gene: .
j_gene: TRBJ1-1
abundance: .
CDR3nt: TGTGCCAGCACCATTCGTGAGGGGGAGGCTTTCTTT
CDR3aa: CASTIREGEAFF

v_gene: TRBV2
d_gene: .
j_gene: TRBJ2-4
abundance: .
CDR3nt: TGTGCCAGCAGGTCTCGAATGACAGAAGCCAAAAACAGTCAGTACTTC
CDR3aa: CASRSRMTEAKNSQYF